Below, 27 T cell receptor beta chains from the same sample are listed, as sequenced in a study of cytomegalovirus exposure and HLA in healthy donors. Both 60 Vbeta primers and 13 Jbeta primers went into the PCR. Libraries were prepared by immunoSEQ multiplex PCR; TCRdb keeps only in-frame clonotypes and omits some of them. The sample lists fewer than 200,000 clones; approximately 86% were seen once. Source material: PBMCs. The receptors were sampled from a male donor in good health and CMV-seronegative.

This clone has just one count. This chain connects TRBV30 to TRBJ2-3; 8 bases line up with TRBD1. The ends lost 2 bases at V and 2 bases at J; junction bases unmatched: 9. This CDR3 is 16 amino acids long. Per the germline V gene, CDR1 is GTSNPN and CDR2 is SVGIG (reference sequence). The DNA for the CDR3 is TGTGCCTGGAGTCTCCCGGGCAGGGGGCTCACAGATACGCAGTATTTT. This sequence encodes CAWSLPGRGLTDTQYF.

The gene calls are TRBV5-1 and TRBJ2-1; TRBD2 agrees at 8 bases. This CDR3 has 17 amino acids. Per the germline V gene, CDR1 is SGHRS and CDR2 is YFSETQ. The trim removed 0 bases at V and 1 base at J, leaving 6 bases unmatched. The CDR3 nucleotides are TGCGCCAGCAGCTTGGGGAAGATAGCGGGATCCTACAATGAGCAGTTCTTC. This encodes CASSLGKIAGSYNEQFF.

The chain couples TRBV11-3 to TRBJ2-1; D unresolved. Germline V gives CDR1 SGHNT, CDR2 YENEEA. V dropped 1 base and J dropped 4 bases, with 5 bases sitting between them. The CDR3 totals 13 residues. This CDR3 is CASSLGAYNEQFF. CDR3 nucleotides: TGTGCCAGCAGCTTAGGGGCTTACAATGAGCAGTTCTTC.

The gene calls are TRBV5-5 and TRBJ1-1; D might be TRBD1 (5 bases). The CDR3 spans 14 residues. Trimming stripped 4 bases from V and 0 bases from J, with 10 bases between. CDR1 is SGHKS, CDR2 YYEKEE, per germline (reference sequence). DNA for the CDR3: TGTGCCAGCAGCCTAGGGGTCTTGAACACTGAAGCTTTCTTT. Its protein is CASSLGVLNTEAFF.

V is TRBV27 and J is TRBJ2-1, with 12 bases that match TRBD1. Germline V gene lookup returns CDR1 MNHEY and CDR2 SMNVEV (reference sequence). The CDR3 totals 18 residues. J lost 1 base, V lost 2 bases, and 6 bases had no gene match. The CDR3 DNA sequence: TGTGCCAGCAGTTTAAGGGACAGGGGGCCTATTTCCTACAATGAGCAGTTCTTC. Translating gives CASSLRDRGPISYNEQFF.

The chain combines TRBV5-1 with TRBJ1-5; 11 nucleotides line up with TRBD1. In germline, CDR1 is SGHRS, CDR2 YFSETQ. The CDR3 is 15 amino acids. The ends lost 2 bases at V and 4 bases at J; junction bases unmatched: 2. Here the CDR3 reads CASSLGTGGNQPQHF. The CDR3 bases are TGCGCCAGCAGCTTAGGGACAGGGGGGAATCAGCCCCAGCATTTT.

The chain recombines TRBV7-2 with TRBJ2-2, with TRBD2 matching over 12 bases. Germline values: CDR1 SGHTA, CDR2 FQGNSA. V trimming: 6 bases; J trimming: 4 bases; junction bases outside the gene matches: 6. This CDR3 has 16 amino acids. The CDR3 region is CASRGLAGWATGELFF. The CDR3 DNA sequence: TGTGCCAGCAGAGGACTAGCGGGGTGGGCCACCGGGGAGCTGTTTTTT.

The chain joins TRBV5-1 to TRBJ1-6; TRBD1 agrees at 7 bases. Germline trimming cut 4 bases from V and 7 bases from J; bases unmatched to any gene: 5. There are 14 residues in the CDR3. CDR1 and CDR2 from the germline V gene are SGHRS and YFSETQ. DNA for the CDR3: TGCGCCAGCAGCGGGAGGACAGGAAATTCACCCCTCCACTTT. This codes for CASSGRTGNSPLHF.

The CDR3 here is CASSIRQTNTGELFF. The CDR3 DNA follows: TGTGCCAGCAGTATAAGACAGACGAACACCGGGGAGCTGTTTTTT. The chain recombines TRBV6-5 with TRBJ2-2, with a possible D match to TRBD1 (5 bases). V lost 5 bases, J lost 0 bases, and 10 bases lay in between. The CDR3 is 15 residues long. Looked up from germline, CDR1 is MNHEY and CDR2 is SVGAGI.

The chain couples TRBV5-1 to TRBJ1-4, with 7 bases lining up with TRBD1. V lost 7 bases to trimming and J lost 0 bases; unmatched junction nucleotides: 6. The CDR3 covers 15 residues. CDR1 is SGHRS and CDR2 is YFSETQ in the germline V gene. CDR3 region: CASGIGQATNEKLFF. The CDR3 nucleotides read TGCGCCAGCGGCATAGGACAGGCAACTAATGAAAAACTGTTTTTT.

This chain joins TRBV7-9 and TRBJ1-6; no clear D gene. This CDR3 is 14 amino acids long. Per the germline V gene, CDR1 is SEHNR and CDR2 is FQNEAQ (reference sequence). V was shortened by 1 base and J by 6 bases, with 7 bases between the two germline ends. The CDR3 DNA reads as TGTGCCAGCAGCTTAGAACAGACTAATTCACCCCTCCACTTT. This gives the protein CASSLEQTNSPLHF.

The chain employs TRBV4-2 and TRBJ2-7, with D tentatively TRBD2 (5 bases). Trimming took off 4 bases at V and 3 bases at J, with 16 bases between the two ends. This CDR3 contains 15 residues. Germline lookup yields CDR1 LGHNA and CDR2 YNFKEQ. The chain's CDR3 is CASSPDFGSHYEQYF. CDR3 bases: TGTGCCAGCAGCCCGGACTTCGGAAGTCACTACGAGCAGTACTTC.

The rearrangement links TRBV11-2 to TRBJ1-2, with 7 bases fitting TRBD1. Germline CDR1 and CDR2: SGHAT and FQNNGV. J gave up 7 bases and V 5 bases, and 13 bases lay outside the gene matches. The CDR3 runs to 15 residues. The CDR3 protein is CASSPGQVALSGYTF. CDR3 in DNA: TGTGCCAGCAGCCCTGGACAGGTGGCATTGAGTGGCTACACCTTC.

This sequence joins TRBV7-7 and TRBJ2-5; 15 bases match TRBD2. Looked up from germline, CDR1 is SSHAT and CDR2 is FNYEAQ (reference sequence). CDR3 length: 16 amino acids. The V and J ends lost 4 bases and 2 bases, in that order; junction bases with no gene match: 2. The CDR3 region is CASSSGLAGGQETQYF. Written as DNA, the CDR3 is TGTGCCAGCAGCTCCGGACTAGCGGGAGGGCAAGAGACCCAGTACTTC.

J is TRBJ2-5 and V is TRBV5-1; 13 bases fit TRBD2. Losses at the gene ends were 0 bases for V and 3 bases for J; bases not matched to a gene: 2. There are 16 residues in the CDR3. Germline assignment: CDR1 SGHRS and CDR2 YFSETQ. CDR3: CASSLGGTSGEETQYF. The CDR3 DNA reads as TGCGCCAGCAGCTTGGGGGGGACTAGCGGGGAAGAGACCCAGTACTTC.

This clone was seen a single time. The chain recombines TRBV5-1 with TRBJ1-4; TRBD1 matches at 9 bases. Germline CDR1 and CDR2: SGHRS and YFSETQ. The CDR3 spans 21 residues. V trimming: 7 bases; J trimming: 6 bases; junction bases outside the gene matches: 28. This CDR3 reads CASSAFPTVRGQGSGDEKLFF. DNA for the CDR3: TGCGCCAGCTCTGCTTTTCCGACCGTAAGGGGACAGGGTTCCGGGGATGAAAAACTGTTTTTT.

The gene calls are TRBV7-2 and TRBJ2-3, with TRBD2 as a possible D gene (6 bases). V lost 2 bases and J 1 base, leaving 13 bases between the germline ends. Germline V gene lookup returns CDR1 SGHTA and CDR2 FQGNSA. This CDR3 spans 16 amino acids. CDR3 bases: TGTGCCAGCAGCTTACGTTGGTCGGGAGGCACAGATACGCAGTATTTT. Amino acid sequence: CASSLRWSGGTDTQYF.

This chain joins TRBV6-1 and TRBJ2-3, with 8 bases fitting TRBD2. V shed 5 bases and J 5 bases; nucleotides not matched to a gene: 0. Germline V CDR1 and CDR2: MNHNS, SASEGT. This CDR3 has 12 amino acids. CDR3 DNA: TGTGCCAGCAGTCTAGCGGGAGATACGCAGTATTTT. Its protein product is CASSLAGDTQYF.

This clone was observed a single time. The chain couples TRBV7-2 to TRBJ1-2, with a weak D call TRBD1 (6 bases). V lost 2 bases, J lost 0 bases, and 7 bases lay in between. Germline assignment: CDR1 SGHTA and CDR2 FQGNSA. There are 14 residues in the CDR3. Here the CDR3 DNA reads TGTGCCAGCAGCTTAAACAGGGCTAACTATGGCTACACCTTC. Translating gives CASSLNRANYGYTF. The variable domain in full, with the rest retrieved from reference TRBV7-2 and TRBJ1-2, is GAGVSQSPSNKVTEKGKDVELRCDPISGHTALYWYRQSLGQGLEFLIYFQGNSAPDKSGLPSDRFSAERTGGSVSTLTIQRTQQEDSAVYLCASSLNRANYGYTFGSGTRLTVV.

This clone was found once. The rearrangement uses TRBV29-1 and TRBJ1-2, with 7 bases that match TRBD1. CDR1 SQVTM and CDR2 ANQGSEA come from the germline V gene. This CDR3 is 13 amino acids long. DNA of the CDR3: TGCGGGACAGTCCCTTTAGCTAACTATGGCTACACCTTC. This sequence encodes CGTVPLANYGYTF.

The chain is built from TRBV7-2 and TRBJ1-5, with 10 bases lining up with TRBD1. The CDR3 covers 15 residues. Germline lookup yields CDR1 SGHTA and CDR2 FQGNSA. J gave up 5 bases and V 1 base, and 2 bases lay outside the gene matches. The CDR3 loop reads CASSLGTGGYQPQHF. DNA of the CDR3: TGTGCCAGCAGCTTAGGGACAGGGGGGTATCAGCCCCAGCATTTT.

The genes are TRBV18 and TRBJ2-3, with 7 bases matching TRBD1. The CDR3 is 15 residues long. Germline CDR1 is KGHSH and CDR2 is LQKENI. The V and J ends lost 5 bases and 4 bases, in that order; junction bases with no gene match: 9. The CDR3 region has the DNA TGTGCCAGCTCAGCCGGGACAGTTATGCCAGATACGCAGTATTTT. Residues: CASSAGTVMPDTQYF.

J is TRBJ2-7 and V is TRBV9; TRBD1 is a possible D gene (6 bases). The CDR3 contains 14 residues. CDR1 and CDR2 from the germline V gene are SGDLS and YYNGEE. Trimming took 0 bases from V and 2 from J, leaving 9 bases between them. The CDR3 DNA is TGTGCCAGCAGCGTAGGGGACACCGCCTACGAGCAGTACTTC. Translating it yields CASSVGDTAYEQYF.

The count of this clone is one. The chain links TRBV19 to TRBJ2-1; TRBD2 matches 14 bases. V shed 3 bases and J 0 bases; nucleotides not matched to a gene: 4. Germline lookup yields CDR1 LNHDA and CDR2 SQIVND (reference sequence). The CDR3 contains 18 residues. CDR3 in DNA: TGTGCCAGTAGTATTAGACTAGCGGGGGGGAGCTCCTACAATGAGCAGTTCTTC. This translates into CASSIRLAGGSSYNEQFF.

The gene calls are TRBV19 and TRBJ1-4; TRBD1 matches at 7 bases. The germline V gene encodes CDR1 LNHDA and CDR2 SQIVND (reference sequence). J was trimmed by 4 bases and V by 1 base; bases with no gene match: 6. The CDR3 extends over 16 amino acids. CDR3 nucleotides: TGTGCCAGTAGTATAGCACAGGGGATGGGTAATGAAAAACTGTTTTTT. Its translation: CASSIAQGMGNEKLFF.

The chain recombines TRBV4-1 with TRBJ1-1, with no clear D. Germline values: CDR1 MGHRA, CDR2 YSYEKL. This CDR3 has 12 amino acids. The V and J ends lost 1 base and 6 bases respectively, with 6 bases between them. CDR3 nucleotides: TGCGCCAGCAGCCAAGTTGTCTCTGAAGCTTTCTTT. This encodes CASSQVVSEAFF.

This chain connects TRBV5-3 to TRBJ1-4; a possible D gene is TRBD1 (6 bases). TRBV5-3 is classed as an ORF, of uncertain function. The CDR3 length is 13 residues. Trimming stripped 7 bases from V and 8 bases from J, with 15 bases between. CDR3 residues: CARERGSQEKLFF. The CDR3 nucleotides are TGTGCCAGAGAAAGGGGGTCTCAGGAAAAACTGTTTTTT.